Listed below are T cell receptor beta chains from one sample, sequenced in a study of shared clonotypes between healthy human individuals. Sequenced by immunoSEQ multiplex PCR; TCRdb stores in-frame clones only, minus some. Of roughly 890,000 clones listed, approximately 92% are singletons. The material sequenced was naive CD8+ T cells sorted from blood. Source of these receptors: a man aged 25 to 40 in good health. Each CDR3 is given with its conserved first and last residue. The D gene is left open where the match is weak. A row's size may be missing; if present it is once, few, many or a size class.

J gene | clone size | D gene | V gene | CDR3 protein | CDR3 DNA
TRBJ2-1 | - | TRBD1 | TRBV19 | CASSTSQGAVSYNEQFF | TGTGCCAGTAGTACCTCACAGGGGGCTGTTTCCTACAATGAGCAGTTCTTC
TRBJ1-3 | once | - | TRBV7-9 | CAITTGNSGNTIYF | TGTGCCATCACGACGGGAAACTCTGGAAACACCATATATTTT
TRBJ2-7 | - | TRBD2 | TRBV6-1 | CASSEDTSDYYEQYF | TGTGCCAGCAGTGAGGATACTAGCGATTACTACGAGCAGTACTTC
TRBJ2-1 | - | TRBD2 | TRBV11-3 | CASSLGVGSGEAFYINEQFF | TGTGCCAGCAGCTTAGGAGTTGGTAGCGGGGAAGCATTTTATATCAATGAGCAGTTCTTC
TRBJ1-3 | - | - | TRBV2 | CASGGVGPDGNTIYF | TGTGCCAGCGGGGGAGTGGGTCCGGACGGAAACACCATATATTTT
TRBJ2-6 | - | - | TRBV6-5 | CASTSGANVLTF | TGTGCCAGCACTTCTGGGGCCAACGTCCTGACTTTC
TRBJ2-7 | - | TRBD2 | TRBV5-1 | CASSLELANFYEQYF | TGCGCCAGCAGCTTGGAACTAGCGAATTTCTACGAGCAGTACTTC
TRBJ2-1 | - | TRBD2 | TRBV27 | CASSSIAGIPYNEQFF | TGTGCCAGCAGTTCAATAGCGGGTATCCCCTACAATGAGCAGTTCTTC
TRBJ1-5 | - | TRBD1 | TRBV7-8 | CASSLVQGEGYSNQPQHF | TGTGCCAGCAGCTTAGTCCAGGGGGAAGGGTATAGCAATCAGCCCCAGCATTTT
TRBJ2-1 | - | - | TRBV5-1 | CASSLDQGRGSYNEQFF | TGCGCCAGCAGCTTGGATCAGGGGCGAGGGTCCTACAATGAGCAGTTCTTC
TRBJ2-1 | - | - | TRBV9 | CASSVEGWVVPSYNEQFF | TGTGCCAGCAGCGTAGAAGGGTGGGTGGTCCCCTCCTACAATGAGCAGTTCTTC
TRBJ2-2 | - | - | TRBV2 | CARRDSWTGELFF | TGTGCCAGACGGGATTCATGGACCGGGGAGCTGTTTTTT
TRBJ2-7 | - | - | TRBV7-2 | CASSLLRDRLRDEQYF | TGTGCCAGCAGCTTACTGCGGGACAGACTTCGGGACGAGCAGTACTTC
TRBJ2-1 | - | TRBD1 | TRBV7-9 | CASSLVGQGNNEQFF | TGTGCCAGCAGCTTAGTAGGACAGGGTAACAATGAGCAGTTCTTC
TRBJ2-1 | - | - | TRBV7-8 | CASSLGRRRVDEQFF | TGTGCCAGCAGCTTAGGGCGCAGGCGCGTGGATGAGCAGTTCTTC
TRBJ2-7 | - | - | TRBV6-5 | CASSYGMESYEQYF | TGTGCCAGCAGTTACGGTATGGAGTCCTACGAGCAGTACTTC
TRBJ2-3 | once | - | TRBV9 | CASSSLAGSTDTQYF | TGTGCCAGCAGCAGTTTGGCGGGGAGCACAGATACGCAGTATTTT
TRBJ2-1 | - | - | TRBV4-1 | CASSPVTINRFRFF | TGCGCCAGCAGCCCCGTGACGATAAACAGGTTTAGGTTCTTC
TRBJ2-1 | - | - | TRBV28 | CASSLGITYNEQFF | TGTGCCAGCAGTCTCGGTATTACTTACAATGAGCAGTTCTTC
TRBJ2-7 | - | - | TRBV14 | CASSQGPSGQYEQYF | TGTGCCAGCAGCCAGGGACCCTCAGGACAGTACGAGCAGTACTTC
TRBJ2-7 | - | - | TRBV27 | CASSLSIHYEQYF | TGTGCCAGCAGTTTATCGATACATTACGAGCAGTACTTC
TRBJ2-1 | - | TRBD2 | TRBV6-1 | CASSEVSGRAYNEQFF | TGTGCCAGCAGTGAAGTGAGCGGGAGGGCCTACAATGAGCAGTTCTTC
TRBJ2-2 | - | - | TRBV20-1 | CSAAAPGELFF | TGCAGTGCGGCGGCGCCCGGGGAGCTGTTTTTT
TRBJ2-1 | - | TRBD2 | TRBV10-1 | CASIAGGMSYNEQFF | TGCGCCAGTATAGCGGGAGGGATGTCCTACAATGAGCAGTTCTTC
TRBJ2-5 | - | - | TRBV30 | CAWSVLSRSGNLETQYF | TGTGCCTGGAGTGTACTAAGTAGGTCAGGGAATTTAGAGACCCAGTACTTC
TRBJ2-7 | - | TRBD2 | TRBV27 | CASSPGGGTYEQYF | TGTGCCAGCAGCCCGGGGGGAGGAACCTACGAGCAGTACTTC
TRBJ2-7 | - | TRBD2 | TRBV11-2 | CASSLEVAGVPYEQYF | TGTGCCAGCAGCTTAGAGGTAGCGGGCGTGCCCTACGAGCAGTACTTC
TRBJ2-3 | - | TRBD2 | TRBV6-6 | CASSGGSTDTQYF | TGTGCCAGCAGCGGGGGGAGTACAGATACGCAGTATTTT
TRBJ2-6 | - | - | TRBV13 | CASSLAGANVLTF | TGTGCCAGCAGCTTAGCCGGGGCCAACGTCCTGACTTTC
TRBJ1-1 | - | - | TRBV13 | CASSSGHLGNTEAFF | TGTGCCAGCAGCAGCGGACATTTGGGGAACACTGAAGCTTTCTTT
TRBJ2-5 | - | TRBD2 | TRBV19 | CASTGLAGTTETQYF | TGTGCCAGTACCGGACTAGCGGGAACTACAGAGACCCAGTACTTC
TRBJ2-1 | - | - | TRBV10-2 | CASGDNEQFF | TGCGCCAGCGGAGACAATGAGCAGTTCTTC
TRBJ2-2 | few | - | TRBV27 | CASSGTDRELFF | TGTGCCAGCAGTGGGACCGACCGGGAGCTGTTTTTT
TRBJ2-3 | - | TRBD2 | TRBV25-1 | CAAGGHTDTQYF | TGTGCAGCGGGGGGGCACACAGATACGCAGTATTTT
TRBJ2-1 | once | TRBD2 | TRBV7-9 | CASSGTGGYNEQFF | TGTGCCAGCAGCGGGACCGGGGGGTACAATGAGCAGTTCTTC
TRBJ2-7 | - | TRBD2 | TRBV27 | CASKAAGGQYEQYF | TGTGCCAGCAAGGCAGCGGGAGGGCAATACGAGCAGTACTTC
TRBJ2-7 | - | - | TRBV7-2 | CASSLYLGSYEQYF | TGTGCCAGCAGCTTATATCTCGGCTCCTACGAGCAGTACTTC
TRBJ2-2 | - | TRBD2 | TRBV12-5 | CASGSYQTSGITGELFF | TGTGCTAGTGGTTCCTACCAGACTAGCGGGATCACCGGGGAGCTGTTTTTT